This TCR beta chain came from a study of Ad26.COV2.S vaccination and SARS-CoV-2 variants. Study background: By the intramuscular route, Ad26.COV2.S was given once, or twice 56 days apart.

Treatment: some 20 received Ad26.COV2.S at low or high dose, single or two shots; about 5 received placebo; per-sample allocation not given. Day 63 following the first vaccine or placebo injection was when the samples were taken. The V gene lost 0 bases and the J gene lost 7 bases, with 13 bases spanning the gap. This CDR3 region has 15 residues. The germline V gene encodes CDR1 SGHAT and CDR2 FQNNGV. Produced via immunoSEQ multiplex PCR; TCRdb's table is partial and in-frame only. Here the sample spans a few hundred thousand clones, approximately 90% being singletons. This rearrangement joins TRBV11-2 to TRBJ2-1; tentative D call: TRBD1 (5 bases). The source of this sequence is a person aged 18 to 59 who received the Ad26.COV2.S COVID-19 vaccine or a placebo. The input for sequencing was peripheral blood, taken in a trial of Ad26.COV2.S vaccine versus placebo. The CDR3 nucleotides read TGTGCCAGCAGCTTAGAAGTGGGGCCTTGGAATGAGCAGTTCTTC. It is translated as CASSLEVGPWNEQFF. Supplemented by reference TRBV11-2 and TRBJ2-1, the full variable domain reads EAGVAQSPRYKIIEKRQSVAFWCNPISGHATLYWYQQILGQGPKLLIQFQNNGVVDDSQLPKDRFSAERLKGVDSTLKIQPAKLEDSAVYLCASSLEVGPWNEQFFGPGTRLTVL.